This is a list of T cell receptor beta chains from one sample in a study of blood T cell repertoires in COVID-19. Sequencing was performed with immunoSEQ multiplex PCR; in TCRdb, only in-frame clones are kept and a portion is missing. The table includes 65,000 to 80,000 clones, over 65% detected once. Sequencing was done on a sample of peripheral blood. The receptors come from a human donor in a cohort sampled during active COVID-19. Each CDR3 is given with its conserved first and last residue.

>TRBJ1-1|TRBV29-1
CSVGGQGPMNTEAFF
>TRBJ2-2|TRBV5-4
CASSLGGQRNTGELFF
>TRBJ1-4|TRBV19
CASSVDPTGFNEKLFF
>TRBJ1-1|TRBV6-5
CASSYSRDSLHEAFF
>TRBJ2-7|TRBV28
CASRPHISGRSYEQYF
>TRBJ1-2|TRBV3-1/TRBV3-2
CASSQEGGKGGYTF
>TRBJ1-6|TRBV2
CASKEGASYNSPLHF
>TRBJ1-6|TRBV10-1
CASRMEENSPLHF
>TRBJ2-3|TRBV7-9
CASSWASGGATDTQYF
>TRBJ1-4|TRBV2
CASSVGTGTSRGKLFF
>TRBJ2-7|TRBV28
CASRQGLAGSYEQYF
>TRBJ1-2|TRBV11-2
CASSRGGAYTNYGYTF
>TRBJ2-2|TRBV28
CASSLGGGRAFGELFF
>TRBJ2-7|TRBV28
CASSFYPGREQYF
>TRBJ2-7|TRBV9
CASSVGDTSTYEQYF
>TRBJ1-5|TRBV5-6
CASSASGGTMEHF
>TRBJ2-7|TRBV7-8
CASSLRAGAQTYEQYF